The rows below give T cell receptor beta chains drawn from one sample of a study of CD8 T cells in Susac syndrome. TCRdb reprocessed the immunoSEQ multiplex PCR reads via MiXCR and lists one record per CDR3 protein. The repertoire holds more than 200,000 distinct CDR3 sequences, with over 85% as singletons. The sample was CD4+ T cells from PBMCs. The source of these receptors is a human donor with multiple sclerosis. Both conserved end residues are part of each CDR3. D genes are given only for firm matches. Clone size is not always given. Where it is, it says once, few, many or a class for expanded clones.

clone_size	d_call	v_call	j_call	cdr3_nt	cdr3_aa
-	-	TRBV2	TRBJ1-5	TGTGCCAGCGGGCAGACCCAATGGGCCCAGCATTTT	CASGQTQWAQHF
-	-	TRBV6-5	TRBJ1-4	TGTGCCAGCAGTTACCGATCGGGGGCTGCGAACCCTAATGAAAAACTGTTTTTT	CASSYRSGAANPNEKLFF
-	-	TRBV9	TRBJ1-1	TGTGCCAGCAGCGTAGGTCCAGGGCTGAGGGGGGGAACTGAAGCTTTCTTT	CASSVGPGLRGGTEAFF
few	-	TRBV27	TRBJ1-5	TGTGCCAGCAGTCCTCTCGGTGGTCAGCCCCAGCATTTT	CASSPLGGQPQHF
once	TRBD1	TRBV29-1	TRBJ2-7	TGCAGCGTTGAGGAGAGACAGGGCACCTACGAGCAGTACTTC	CSVEERQGTYEQYF
once	-	TRBV19	TRBJ2-2	TGTGCCAGTAGGACACCCGATTTAGGACGGTCCGCGAACACCGGGGAGCTGTTTTTT	CASRTPDLGRSANTGELFF
-	TRBD2	TRBV29-1	TRBJ2-1	TGCAGCGTCACCCCGCCGGGACTAGGTATAATGAATGAGCAGTTCTTC	CSVTPPGLGIMNEQFF
-	-	TRBV24-1	TRBJ2-5	TGTGCCACCAGTGATTGGGCAGGACTCCAAGAGACCCAGTACTTC	CATSDWAGLQETQYF
-	-	TRBV9	TRBJ2-3	TGTGCCAGCAGCGCCCTTGGCGATACGCAGTATTTT	CASSALGDTQYF
-	-	TRBV5-1	TRBJ1-5	TGCGCCAGCAGCTTGGGTCAGGGCGGCAGCAATCAGCCCCAGCATTTT	CASSLGQGGSNQPQHF
-	-	TRBV2	TRBJ1-2	TGTGCCAGCAGAGGGGTTAGGGGAGCTAACTATGGCTACACCTTC	CASRGVRGANYGYTF
-	-	TRBV30	TRBJ1-6	TGTGCCTGGAGTGTAGGACGTCTCTATAATTCACCCCTCCACTTT	CAWSVGRLYNSPLHF
-	-	TRBV6-1	TRBJ1-4	TGTGCCAGCAGTGAGCCCATCAAGTGGGGGTCGGGGCGCGAAAAACTGTTTTTT	CASSEPIKWGSGREKLFF
-	-	TRBV12-3/TRBV12-4	TRBJ1-1	TGTGCCAGCAGCAGCCCCAACATGAACACTGAAGCTTTCTTT	CASSSPNMNTEAFF
-	-	TRBV6-6	TRBJ1-4	TGTGCCACCCGCGTCCCGGGTGGCGAAAAACTGTTTTTT	CATRVPGGEKLFF
-	TRBD1	TRBV7-2	TRBJ1-1	TGTGCCAGCAGCGCACCGGGACAGGGGGATACTGAAGCTTTCTTT	CASSAPGQGDTEAFF
-	TRBD1	TRBV4-1	TRBJ2-2	TGCGCCAGCAGCCAAGAATTAGGGGGCGCCGCGAACACCGGGGAGCTGTTTTTT	CASSQELGGAANTGELFF
-	TRBD1	TRBV6-5	TRBJ1-2	TGTGCCAGCAGGCCCACAGGGGGCAAAGAGGGCTACACCTTC	CASRPTGGKEGYTF
-	-	TRBV5-4	TRBJ1-2	TGTGCCAGCAGCTTGGATTCGTCTGGGTGGCCCACCTTC	CASSLDSSGWPTF
once	-	TRBV6-6	TRBJ1-2	TGTGCCAGCACCCCGGGGAGGTGGGGCTACACCTTC	CASTPGRWGYTF